This T cell receptor beta chain was sequenced for a study of identical twins. Trimming shortened V by 7 bases and J by 3 bases, and 15 bases separated the two germline ends. The CDR3 length is 14 residues. CDR1 is PRHDT and CDR2 is FYEKMQ in the germline V gene (reference sequence). cDNA molecules carried unique molecular identifiers, and template switching added a universal primer site. TCRdb re-called the 5' RACE reads through MiXCR, storing one row per CDR3 protein. The sample contains under 1 million distinct CDR3 sequences, 9% to 15% of which appear only once. Turning to this clonotype: Its antigen is still unknown.

Study-level findings and limits: Zero-insertion results could be subject to partial confounding by invariant MAIT and iNKT cells.

The same sample was also studied in work on yellow fever vaccine responses in identical twins. That paper states: Among the twins, the vaccine T cell response reportedly seemed partly convergent and partly personalized.

The TCR sequence derives from a woman aged 18 to 35 in good health. The rearrangement joins TRBV13 to TRBJ1-1; maybe TRBD1 (6 bases). Sequencing input: PBMCs. As DNA, the CDR3 is TGTGCCAGCACCAGGGGCCAGGGGTACACTGAAGCTTTCTTT. Protein sequence: CASTRGQGYTEAFF.